One sample yielded the 6 T cell receptor beta chains listed below, sequenced in a study of cytomegalovirus exposure and HLA in healthy donors. 60 Vbeta and 13 Jbeta primers were used in PCR. The protocol was immunoSEQ multiplex PCR, while the TCRdb copy is restricted to in-frame clones and leaves out a portion. The sample lists 150,000 to 170,000 clones, approximately 74% occurring once. The sequenced sample was PBMCs. The receptors stem from a man younger than 45 in good health and CMV-seronegative.

This clone was seen a single time. The genes are TRBV27 and TRBJ2-1; the match to TRBD1 covers 8 bases. Trimming removed 2 bases from V and 0 bases from J; junction bases left unmatched: 3. This CDR3 comprises 16 residues. CDR1 is MNHEY, CDR2 SMNVEV, per germline (reference sequence). CDR3 bases: TGTGCCAGCAGTTTAGCAGGACAGGGCTCCTACAATGAGCAGTTCTTC. Translation: CASSLAGQGSYNEQFF.

This chain connects TRBV15 to TRBJ2-3; D is ambiguous. Per the germline V gene, CDR1 is LNHNV and CDR2 is YYDKDF (reference sequence). This CDR3 contains 14 residues. Trimming stripped 0 bases from V and 0 bases from J, with 4 bases between. The CDR3, as DNA: TGTGCCACCAGCAGAGACACTAGCACAGATACGCAGTATTTT. Protein product: CATSRDTSTDTQYF.

This clone was detected only a few times. V and J are TRBV19 and TRBJ2-3, with 9 nucleotides matching TRBD2. CDR1 LNHDA and CDR2 SQIVND come from the germline V gene (reference sequence). V was clipped by 3 bases and J by 1 base; unmatched bases: 5. The CDR3 has 16 amino acids. CDR3 protein: CASSILKRGGTDTQYF. The CDR3, as DNA: TGTGCCAGTAGTATTCTTAAGCGGGGGGGCACAGATACGCAGTATTTT. Filled out from reference TRBV19 and TRBJ2-3, the complete variable domain reads DGGITQSPKYLFRKEGQNVTLSCEQNLNHDAMYWYRQDPGQGLRLIYYSQIVNDFQKGDIAEGYSVSREKKESFPLTVTSAQKNPTAFYLCASSILKRGGTDTQYFGPGTRLTVL.

The chain recombines TRBV10-3 with TRBJ1-5, with TRBD1 as a possible D gene (5 bases). Germline V gene data show CDR1 as ENHRY and CDR2 as SYGVKD. V lost 3 bases to trimming and J lost 4 bases, with 7 bases between them. CDR3 size: 13 residues. The CDR3 nucleotides are TGTGCCATCAGTGACGGGGGAAATCAGCCCCAGCATTTT. This sequence encodes CAISDGGNQPQHF.

The table lists this clone with a count of one. The chain couples TRBV30 to TRBJ1-6; D is unclear. The CDR3 spans 13 residues. Trimming removed 0 bases at V and 7 bases at J, with 7 bases between. CDR1 GTSNPN and CDR2 SVGIG come from the germline V gene (reference sequence). CDR3 amino acids: CAWSVNGNSPLHF. In DNA form, the CDR3 reads TGTGCCTGGAGTGTAAACGGGAATTCACCCCTCCACTTT.

The chain carries TRBV28 and TRBJ1-1; 8 bases align to TRBD1. This CDR3 contains 14 residues. Germline V gives CDR1 MDHEN, CDR2 SYDVKM. After removal of 5 bases from V and 1 base from J, the junction contained 3 bases not matched to a gene. The CDR3 loop is CASSAGTGNTEAFF. The CDR3 DNA sequence: TGTGCCAGCAGTGCCGGGACAGGGAACACTGAAGCTTTCTTT. Full variable domain (missing parts from reference TRBV28 and TRBJ1-1): DVKVTQSSRYLVKRTGEKVFLECVQDMDHENMFWYRQDPGLGLRLIYFSYDVKMKEKGDIPEGYSVSREKKERFSLILESASTNQTSMYLCASSAGTGNTEAFFGQGTRLTVV.